This T cell receptor beta chain was found in a study of cytomegalovirus exposure and HLA in healthy donors. About the study: Samples from HLA-typed donors yielded around 85 million unique TCRs in an early data release. Overall study results and limits: Follow-up analysis later connected one missense variant in DCLRE1C with trimming of TCR beta V- and J-genes.

Trimming removed 1 base from V and 3 bases from J, with 10 bases in between. Germline V gives CDR1 SGHDN, CDR2 FVKESK. The CDR3 is 14 residues long. Both 60 Vbeta primers and 13 Jbeta primers went into the PCR. Method: immunoSEQ multiplex PCR; TCRdb's copy keeps in-frame clones and lacks some. The sample has some 110,000 clones; around 80% are singletons. On this clone itself: Its antigen is as yet unknown.

The J gene is TRBJ2-7, the V gene TRBV14; D is uncertain. Sequencing input: PBMCs. This sequence was found in a man aged 45-65 years in good health and CMV-seronegative. Here the CDR3 reads CASSQGLRYYEQYF. The CDR3 DNA sequence: TGTGCCAGCAGCCAAGGGTTGAGGTACTACGAGCAGTACTTC.